This T cell receptor beta chain is drawn from a study of cytomegalovirus exposure and HLA in healthy donors. Study results and caveats: In a later analysis, a missense DCLRE1C variant was linked to TCR beta V- and J-gene trimming. Investigators reported over 150 TCR beta chains as tied to cytomegalovirus. Some highly shared sequence variants likely arose as a pipeline artifact.

Both 60 Vbeta primers and 13 Jbeta primers went into the PCR. This table comes from immunoSEQ multiplex PCR, and its TCRdb copy is limited to in-frame clones, with some not included. The sample has around 98,000 clones; around 80% are singletons. Regarding this clone: The antigen is unknown. The junction departs from germline at one end; a sequencing error may be responsible.

Germline assignment: CDR1 SGHDT and CDR2 YYEEEE. The CDR3 extends over 14 amino acids. This rearrangement joins TRBV5-6 to TRBJ1-2; 9 bases map to TRBD1. The sample consisted of PBMCs. This TCR came from a man in his forties in good health and CMV-seronegative. CDR3 DNA: TGCGCCAGCGGCTTAACAGGGGGCGTCTATGGCTACACCTTC. This sequence encodes CASGLTGGVYGYTF.